This entry lists 21 T cell receptor beta chains sequenced from one sample in a study of post-analysis software for immune sequencing data. Study findings and constraints: When patients were compared with controls, a handful of TRBV segments were more frequent, TRBV5-6, TRBV5-1 and TRBV20-1 among them.

The antigens of these receptors remain unknown. TCR beta libraries were prepared from cDNA with unique molecular identifiers. TCRdb fed the PCR reads into MiXCR, producing one record per CDR3 protein. The top ten clones hold over 4.5% of a sample with around 710,000 distinct CDR3 sequences, around 42% of them seen once. The sequencing sample was made of blood. These TCRs come from a girl aged 10 to 17 with multiple sclerosis.

The chain employs TRBV20-1 and TRBJ2-7, with D perhaps TRBD1 (5 bases). CDR1 DFQATT and CDR2 SNEGSKA come from the germline V gene (reference sequence). This CDR3 contains 13 residues. Trimming took off 6 bases at V and 0 bases at J, with 12 bases between the two ends. CDR3 residues: CSAKSGRSYEQYF. CDR3 coding DNA: TGCAGTGCGAAATCAGGGCGCTCCTACGAGCAGTACTTC.

This clonotype has only a few counts. The V call is TRBV27, the J call TRBJ2-1; 10 bases are a match to TRBD2. CDR1 and CDR2 (germline): MNHEY, SMNVEV (reference sequence). The CDR3 is 17 amino acids. J was trimmed by 4 bases and V by 5 bases; bases with no gene match: 11. CDR3 DNA: TGTGCCAGCAGTGGGGACAACGGACTAGCGGCTTACAATGAGCAGTTCTTC. As protein: CASSGDNGLAAYNEQFF.

Regarding this clonotype: One junction end disagrees with the germline gene, perhaps due to a read error. The V gene is TRBV12-3 or TRBV12-4, the J gene TRBJ2-5; possible D gene TRBD1, 5 bases. The CDR3 loop spans 14 amino acids. CDR3 bases: TGTGCCGGCAGTTTAGGAAGGGGCCAAGAGACCCAGTACTTC. This codes for CAGSLGRGQETQYF.

The gene calls are TRBV7-2 and TRBJ2-7; D ambiguous. V was clipped by 1 base and J by 4 bases, with 5 bases between them. Germline values: CDR1 SGHTA, CDR2 FQGNSA. The CDR3 runs 12 residues. This CDR3 is CASSLVWYEQYF. The CDR3 DNA reads as TGTGCCAGCAGCTTAGTTTGGTACGAGCAGTACTTC.

The chain carries TRBV7-9 and TRBJ2-7, with D possibly matching TRBD2 (6 bases). From germline, CDR1 is SEHNR and CDR2 FQNEAQ (reference sequence). Trimming shortened V by 10 bases and J by 0 bases, and 13 bases separated the two germline ends. This CDR3 region has 13 residues. The CDR3 DNA reads TGTGCCACCCGGGACGGGAGCTCCTACGAGCAGTACTTC. As protein: CATRDGSSYEQYF.

The chain recombines TRBV21-1 with TRBJ2-3; the D call TRBD2 from the table was never checked on the DNA. TRBV21-1 is a recognized pseudogene. This CDR3 contains 17 residues. DNA of the CDR3: TGTGCCAGCAGCAAAGGGGGGCCCTCGGCGAGCACAGATACGCAGTATTTT. Encoded protein: CASSKGGPSASTDTQYF.

This sequence joins TRBV20-1 and TRBJ2-7, with D perhaps TRBD1 (6 bases). From germline, CDR1 is DFQATT and CDR2 SNEGSKA (reference sequence). The CDR3 totals 14 residues. V was pared by 4 bases and J by 0 bases, with 13 bases between. Here the CDR3 DNA reads TGCAGTGCTACATCCGGGACATTCTCCTACGAGCAGTACTTC. Its protein product is CSATSGTFSYEQYF.

The chain links TRBV14 to TRBJ2-1; the match to TRBD2 covers 11 bases. J lost 10 bases, V lost 4 bases, and 9 bases had no gene match. Germline V gives CDR1 SGHDN, CDR2 FVKESK. The CDR3 runs 15 residues. CDR3 in DNA: TGTGCCAGCAGCCCACTAGCGGGAGCGTCTGTGGAGCAGTTCTTC. It translates to CASSPLAGASVEQFF.

The chain recombines TRBV12-3 or TRBV12-4 with TRBJ2-1, with D maybe TRBD2 (7 bases). The length of the CDR3 is 17 residues. V was clipped by 6 bases and J by 0 bases, with 18 bases between them. CDR3: CASSPKGRGGSYNEQFF. For the CDR3, the DNA is TGTGCCAGCAGCCCCAAAGGGAGGGGGGGCTCCTACAATGAGCAGTTCTTC.

This CDR3 is CSARGLAGVGETQYF. The CDR3 nucleotides read TGCAGTGCTAGGGGACTAGCGGGAGTGGGAGAGACCCAGTACTTC. This chain joins TRBV20-1 and TRBJ2-5, with TRBD2 identical over 14 bases. This CDR3 comprises 15 residues. The V segment lost 3 bases and the J segment 4 bases; nucleotides outside the gene matches: 4. Germline CDR1 is DFQATT and CDR2 is SNEGSKA (reference sequence).

This clonotype was picked up a small number of times. The gene calls are TRBV20-1 and TRBJ2-3; 11 bases fit TRBD2. V was pared by 6 bases and J by 2 bases, with 13 bases of the junction left unmatched. The CDR3 totals 17 residues. Germline CDR1 DFQATT, CDR2 SNEGSKA (reference sequence). The CDR3 sequence is CSAPYGLAGSYTDTQYF. Written as DNA, the CDR3 is TGCAGTGCGCCCTACGGACTAGCGGGTTCCTACACAGATACGCAGTATTTT.

This clonotype was counted only a few times. V usage is TRBV7-9 and J usage is TRBJ2-5, with 11 bases identical to TRBD2. CDR3 length: 16 residues. CDR1 is SEHNR and CDR2 is FQNEAQ in the germline V gene (reference sequence). V shed 5 bases, J shed 1 base, and the junction held 6 bases outside the gene matches. The CDR3 loop reads CASSRKTSGTQETQYF. In nucleotides, the CDR3 is TGTGCCAGCAGCCGAAAGACTAGCGGGACCCAAGAGACCCAGTACTTC.

This chain links TRBV2 with TRBJ1-1; perhaps TRBD1 as D (5 bases). The V end lost 8 bases, the J end lost 6 bases, and 10 bases lay between the germline ends. CDR1 is SNHLY, CDR2 FYNNEI, per germline. The CDR3 totals 11 residues. CDR3 sequence: CASLTRAEAFF. The CDR3 bases are TGTGCCAGCCTTACCAGGGCTGAAGCTTTCTTT.

A remark on this clonotype: Likely a read error: the CDR3 ends without its conserved phenylalanine or tryptophan. The rearrangement uses TRBV7-8 and TRBJ1-6, with D maybe TRBD1 (5 bases). V was pared by 5 bases and J by 0 bases, with 17 bases between. The germline CDR1 and CDR2 sequences are SGHVS and FQNEAQ. This CDR3 is 18 amino acids long. CDR3 loop: CASSPGTAMSSYNSPLHC. CDR3 coding DNA: TGTGCCAGCAGCCCAGGGACGGCTATGAGCTCCTATAATTCACCCCTCCACTGT.

The chain employs TRBV27 and TRBJ1-5, with 8 nucleotides matching TRBD1. CDR1 MNHEY and CDR2 SMNVEV come from the germline V gene (reference sequence). This CDR3 comprises 16 residues. The V and J ends lost 5 bases and 1 base, in that order; junction bases with no gene match: 7. The CDR3 DNA reads TGTGCCAGCAGTGCCACAGGGGGGGGAAGCAATCAGCCCCAGCATTTT. This gives the protein CASSATGGGSNQPQHF.

V gene TRBV5-1 combines with J gene TRBJ2-5; TRBD1 matches 9 bases. The J call is in doubt because the DNA end fits TRBJ2-7 better. Germline CDR1 reads SGHRS; CDR2 reads YFSETQ. CDR3 size: 14 residues. This chain's CDR3 is CASSPGQGPDEQYF. The DNA of the CDR3 is TGCGCCAGCAGCCCGGGACAGGGTCCAGACGAGCAGTACTTC.

The V call is TRBV7-2, the J call TRBJ1-2; a possible D gene is TRBD1 (6 bases). V lost 4 bases and J lost 6, with 15 bases in between. In germline, CDR1 is SGHTA, CDR2 FQGNSA. The length of the CDR3 is 14 residues. As DNA, the CDR3 is TGTGCCAGCAGCTCCCGGGGGGCGCAGGATGGCTACACCTTC. This gives the protein CASSSRGAQDGYTF.

This clonotype was counted a few times. The chain joins TRBV6-5 to TRBJ2-1, with D tentatively TRBD1 (7 bases). The CDR3 runs 17 residues. The germline CDR1 and CDR2 sequences are MNHEY and SVGAGI. The germline V and J ends were trimmed by 2 bases and 0 bases, with 14 bases remaining between them. CDR3 region: CASSYDRDFSSYNEQFF. The CDR3 nucleotides read TGTGCCAGCAGTTACGACAGGGACTTTAGCTCCTACAATGAGCAGTTCTTC.

This clonotype was found many times. The rearrangement links TRBV12-3 or TRBV12-4 to TRBJ2-5; D is unresolved. This CDR3 region has 11 residues. Trimming pared 6 bases from V and 2 bases from J, leaving 4 bases between. The CDR3 protein is CASSRQETQYF. The CDR3 nucleotides are TGTGCCAGCAGCCGGCAAGAGACCCAGTACTTC.

V usage is TRBV15 and J usage is TRBJ2-5; 10 bases are a match to TRBD2. V was pared by 0 bases and J by 3 bases, with 13 bases of the junction left unmatched. CDR3 length: 19 amino acids. Germline CDR1 LNHNV, CDR2 YYDKDF (reference sequence). CDR3 nucleotides: TGTGCCACCAGCAGAGATAAGGGGACTAGCGAGGGGGAAAAAGAGACCCAGTACTTC. Its protein is CATSRDKGTSEGEKETQYF.

This clonotype was seen a handful of times. The J gene is TRBJ2-3, the V gene TRBV20-1; D ambiguous. V lost 1 base to trimming and J lost 5 bases, with 7 bases between them. Germline-derived CDR1 and CDR2 are DFQATT and SNEGSKA (reference sequence). This CDR3 spans 12 amino acids. CDR3 sequence: CSARGAGDTQYF. CDR3 nucleotide sequence: TGCAGTGCTAGAGGGGCTGGAGATACGCAGTATTTT.